The rows below give T cell receptor beta chains drawn from one sample of a study of a mutant IDH1 vaccine in newly diagnosed glioma. Clones were read by immunoSEQ multiplex PCR, and TCRdb kept only the in-frame ones, dropping some. The table has 88,000 or so clones, 65% to 90% seen once. No antigens are known for them. This sample comprised PBMCs, obtained from a glioma patient whose treatment included an IDH1 peptide vaccine. The receptors originated from a man in his thirties or forties with glioma. Some clones in this sample may be carry-over from other donors' samples. Each CDR3 is given with its conserved first and last residue. The D gene is left open where the match is weak. Part of the rows lack a size; the others show once, few, many or a class for expanded clones.

CDR3aa,CDR3nt,j_gene,d_gene,v_gene,abundance
CASSPAAADTQYF,TGTGCCAGCTCACCAGCCGCGGCAGATACGCAGTATTTT,TRBJ2-3,-,TRBV18,once
CASTPGGESSYNEQFF,TGTGCCAGCACCCCGGGCGGGGAGAGCTCCTACAATGAGCAGTTCTTC,TRBJ2-1,-,TRBV5-4,once
CASSTSYNEQFF,TGTGCCAGCAGCACCTCTTACAATGAGCAGTTCTTC,TRBJ2-1,-,TRBV9,-
CASSFLGGRKGNEQFF,TGTGCCAGCAGCTTTCTTGGGGGGCGGAAGGGCAATGAGCAGTTCTTC,TRBJ2-1,-,TRBV5-6,few
CASSWGRSEAFF,TGTGCCAGCAGTTGGGGACGATCTGAAGCTTTCTTT,TRBJ1-1,-,TRBV28,-
CASSLEVYTGELFF,TGTGCCAGCAGCTTGGAGGTTTACACCGGGGAGCTGTTTTTT,TRBJ2-2,-,TRBV5-8,-
CASSYSYGSGNTIYF,TGTGCCAGCAGTTACTCTTACGGGTCTGGAAACACCATATATTTT,TRBJ1-3,-,TRBV6-5,-
CASSELALQFF,TGTGCCAGCAGTGAATTAGCGCTGCAGTTCTTC,TRBJ2-1,-,TRBV2,-
CAGGTGVYNEQFF,TGTGCCGGGGGGACAGGGGTTTACAATGAGCAGTTCTTC,TRBJ2-1,TRBD1,TRBV2,-
CASSLYGTGELFF,TGTGCCAGCAGCTTATATGGGACCGGGGAGCTGTTTTTT,TRBJ2-2,-,TRBV7-2,-
CASSLGQGRTEAFF,TGTGCCAGTAGTTTGGGACAGGGAAGGACTGAAGCTTTCTTT,TRBJ1-1,TRBD1,TRBV19,-
CAIRTSSGEQYF,TGTGCCATCCGGACGTCCTCGGGCGAGCAGTACTTC,TRBJ2-7,-,TRBV10-3,-